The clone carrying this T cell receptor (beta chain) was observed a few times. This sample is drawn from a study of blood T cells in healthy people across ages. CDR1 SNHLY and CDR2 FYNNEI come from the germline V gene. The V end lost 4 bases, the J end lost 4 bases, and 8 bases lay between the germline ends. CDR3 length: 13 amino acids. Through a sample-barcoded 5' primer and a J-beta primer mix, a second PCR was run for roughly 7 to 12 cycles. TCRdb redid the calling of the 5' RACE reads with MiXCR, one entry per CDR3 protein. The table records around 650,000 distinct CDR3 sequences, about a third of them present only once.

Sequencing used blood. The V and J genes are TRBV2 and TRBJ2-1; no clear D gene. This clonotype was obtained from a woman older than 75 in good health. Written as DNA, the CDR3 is TGTGCCAGCAGTGCCTACAGTTACAATGAGCAGTTCTTC. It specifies CASSAYSYNEQFF.